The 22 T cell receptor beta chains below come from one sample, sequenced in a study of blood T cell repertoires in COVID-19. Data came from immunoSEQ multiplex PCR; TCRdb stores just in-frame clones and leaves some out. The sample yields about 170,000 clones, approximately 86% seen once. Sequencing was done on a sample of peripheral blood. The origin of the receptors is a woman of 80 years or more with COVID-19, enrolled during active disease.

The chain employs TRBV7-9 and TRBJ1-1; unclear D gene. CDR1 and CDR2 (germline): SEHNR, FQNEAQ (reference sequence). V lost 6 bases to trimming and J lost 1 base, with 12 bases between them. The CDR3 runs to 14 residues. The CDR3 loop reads CASSPSGANTEAFF. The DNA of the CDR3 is TGTGCCAGCAGTCCCAGCGGAGCGAACACTGAAGCTTTCTTT. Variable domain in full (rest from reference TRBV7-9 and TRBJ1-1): DTGVSQNPRHKITKRGQNVTFRCDPISEHNRLYWYRQTLGQGPEFLTYFQNEAQLEKSRLLSDRFSAERPKGSFSTLEIQRTEQGDSAMYLCASSPSGANTEAFFGQGTRLTVV.

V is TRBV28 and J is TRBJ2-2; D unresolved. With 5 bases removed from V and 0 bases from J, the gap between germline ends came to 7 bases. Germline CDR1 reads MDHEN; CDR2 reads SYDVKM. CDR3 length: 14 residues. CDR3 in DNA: TGTGCCAGCAGTAGACATCCGAACACCGGGGAGCTGTTTTTT. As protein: CASSRHPNTGELFF.

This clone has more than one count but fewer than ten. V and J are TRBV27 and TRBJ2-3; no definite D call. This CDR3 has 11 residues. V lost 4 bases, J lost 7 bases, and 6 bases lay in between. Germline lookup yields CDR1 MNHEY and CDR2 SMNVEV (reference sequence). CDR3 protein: CASSYLNTQYF. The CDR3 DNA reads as TGTGCCAGCAGTTATCTAAATACGCAGTATTTT.

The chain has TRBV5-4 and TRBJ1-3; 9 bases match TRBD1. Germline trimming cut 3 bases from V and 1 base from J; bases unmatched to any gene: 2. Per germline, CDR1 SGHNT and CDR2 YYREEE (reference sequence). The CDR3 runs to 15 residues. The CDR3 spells CASSWGQGSGNTIYF. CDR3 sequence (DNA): TGTGCCAGCAGCTGGGGACAGGGTTCTGGAAACACCATATATTTT.

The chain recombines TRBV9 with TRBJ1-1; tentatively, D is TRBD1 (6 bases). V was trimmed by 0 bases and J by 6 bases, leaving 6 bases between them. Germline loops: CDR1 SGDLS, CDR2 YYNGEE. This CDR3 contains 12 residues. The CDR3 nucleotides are TGTGCCAGCAGCGTAGAGGGGGCTGAAGCTTTCTTT. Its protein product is CASSVEGAEAFF.

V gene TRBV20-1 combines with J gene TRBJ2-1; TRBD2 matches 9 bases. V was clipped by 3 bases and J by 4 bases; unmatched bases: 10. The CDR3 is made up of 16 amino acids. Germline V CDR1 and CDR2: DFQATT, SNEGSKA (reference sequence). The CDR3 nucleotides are TGCAGTGCTAGTCCAGCCGGGACTAGCATTTACAATGAGCAGTTCTTC. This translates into CSASPAGTSIYNEQFF.

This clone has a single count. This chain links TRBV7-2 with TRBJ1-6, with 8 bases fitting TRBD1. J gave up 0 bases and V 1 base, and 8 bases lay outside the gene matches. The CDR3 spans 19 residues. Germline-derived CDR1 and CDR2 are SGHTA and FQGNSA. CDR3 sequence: CASSLGVGTGSSYNSPLHF. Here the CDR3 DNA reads TGTGCCAGCAGCTTAGGTGTGGGGACAGGAAGCTCCTATAATTCACCCCTCCACTTT.

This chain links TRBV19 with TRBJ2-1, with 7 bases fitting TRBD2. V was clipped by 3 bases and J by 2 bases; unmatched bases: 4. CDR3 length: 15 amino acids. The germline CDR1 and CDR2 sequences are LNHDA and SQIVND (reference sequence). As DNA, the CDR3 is TGTGCCAGTAGTATGGGGCTAGCGGCCTACAATGAGCAGTTCTTC. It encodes CASSMGLAAYNEQFF.

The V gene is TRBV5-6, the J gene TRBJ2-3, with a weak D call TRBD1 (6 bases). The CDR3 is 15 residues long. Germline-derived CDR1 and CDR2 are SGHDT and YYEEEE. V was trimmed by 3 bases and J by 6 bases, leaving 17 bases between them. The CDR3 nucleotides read TGTGCCAGCAGCTCCCCGGTCAGGGGATCGGATACGCAGTATTTT. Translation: CASSSPVRGSDTQYF. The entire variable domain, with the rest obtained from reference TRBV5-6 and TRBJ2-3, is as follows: DAGVTQSPTHLIKTRGQQVTLRCSPKSGHDTVSWYQQALGQGPQFIFQYYEEEERQRGNFPDRFSGHQFPNYSSELNVNALLLGDSALYLCASSSPVRGSDTQYFGPGTRLTVL.

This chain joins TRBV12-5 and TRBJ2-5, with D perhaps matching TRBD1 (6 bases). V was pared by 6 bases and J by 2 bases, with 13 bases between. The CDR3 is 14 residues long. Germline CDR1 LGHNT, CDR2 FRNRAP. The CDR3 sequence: CASGRDDRQETQYF. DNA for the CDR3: TGTGCTAGTGGCCGCGACGACAGGCAAGAGACCCAGTACTTC.

The CDR3, as DNA: TGTGCCAGCAGTTACTTTGGCGGCCCGAACACTGAAGCTTTCTTT. Its protein product is CASSYFGGPNTEAFF. V usage is TRBV6-5 and J usage is TRBJ1-1; no definite D call. Germline CDR1 reads MNHEY; CDR2 reads SVGAGI. CDR3 size: 15 residues. With 1 base removed from V and 1 base from J, the gap between germline ends came to 10 bases.

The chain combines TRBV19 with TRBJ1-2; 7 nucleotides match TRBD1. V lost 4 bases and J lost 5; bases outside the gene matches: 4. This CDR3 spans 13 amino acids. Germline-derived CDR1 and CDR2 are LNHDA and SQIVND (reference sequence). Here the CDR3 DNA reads TGTGCCAGTAGTACGGGACAGTTGTATGGCTACACCTTC. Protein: CASSTGQLYGYTF.

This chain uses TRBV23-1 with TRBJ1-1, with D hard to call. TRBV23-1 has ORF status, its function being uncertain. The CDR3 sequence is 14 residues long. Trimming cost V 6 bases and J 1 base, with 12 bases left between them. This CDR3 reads CASRRAYWNTEAFF. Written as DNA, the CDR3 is TGCGCCAGCAGACGCGCGTATTGGAACACTGAAGCTTTCTTT.

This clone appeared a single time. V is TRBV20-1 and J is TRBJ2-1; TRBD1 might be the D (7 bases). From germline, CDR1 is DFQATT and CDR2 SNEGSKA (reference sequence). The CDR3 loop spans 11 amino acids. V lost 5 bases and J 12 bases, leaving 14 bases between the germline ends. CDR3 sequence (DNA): TGCAGTGCTCGACAGGGACTTCTGCAGTTCTTC. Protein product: CSARQGLLQFF.

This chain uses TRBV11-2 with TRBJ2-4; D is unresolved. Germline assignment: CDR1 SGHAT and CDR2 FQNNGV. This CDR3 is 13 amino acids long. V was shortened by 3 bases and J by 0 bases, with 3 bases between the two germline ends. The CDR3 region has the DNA TGTGCCAGCAGCTTCGTAGCCAAAAACATTCAGTACTTC. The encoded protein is CASSFVAKNIQYF.

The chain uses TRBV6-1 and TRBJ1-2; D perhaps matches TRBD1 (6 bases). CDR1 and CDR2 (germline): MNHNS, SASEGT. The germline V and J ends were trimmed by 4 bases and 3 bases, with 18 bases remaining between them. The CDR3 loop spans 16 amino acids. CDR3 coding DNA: TGTGCCAGCAGTGGGACAGCCAGCTCTCCGGACTATGGCTACACCTTC. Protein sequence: CASSGTASSPDYGYTF.

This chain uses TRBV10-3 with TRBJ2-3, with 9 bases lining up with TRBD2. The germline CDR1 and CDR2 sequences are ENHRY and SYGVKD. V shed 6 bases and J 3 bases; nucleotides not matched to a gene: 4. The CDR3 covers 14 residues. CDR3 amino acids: CAIRGAGGTDTQYF. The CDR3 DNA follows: TGTGCCATCAGGGGAGCGGGAGGAACAGATACGCAGTATTTT.

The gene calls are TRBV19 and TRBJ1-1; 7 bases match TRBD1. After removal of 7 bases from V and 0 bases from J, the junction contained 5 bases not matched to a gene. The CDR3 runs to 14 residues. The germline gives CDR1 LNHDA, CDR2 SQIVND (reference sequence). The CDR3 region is CASIDRDLNTEAFF. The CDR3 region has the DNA TGTGCCAGTATTGACAGGGACCTGAACACTGAAGCTTTCTTT.

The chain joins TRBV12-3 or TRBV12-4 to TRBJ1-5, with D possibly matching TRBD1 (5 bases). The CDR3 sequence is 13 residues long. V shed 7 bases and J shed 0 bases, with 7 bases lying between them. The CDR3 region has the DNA TGTGCCAGCACAGGGAATAGCAATCAGCCCCAGCATTTT. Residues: CASTGNSNQPQHF.

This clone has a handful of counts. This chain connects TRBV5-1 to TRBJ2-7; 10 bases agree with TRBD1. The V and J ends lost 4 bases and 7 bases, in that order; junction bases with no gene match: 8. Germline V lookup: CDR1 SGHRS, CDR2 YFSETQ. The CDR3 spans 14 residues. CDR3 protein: CASSPGQGLEEQYF. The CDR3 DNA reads TGCGCCAGCAGCCCGGGACAGGGGCTGGAGGAGCAGTACTTC.

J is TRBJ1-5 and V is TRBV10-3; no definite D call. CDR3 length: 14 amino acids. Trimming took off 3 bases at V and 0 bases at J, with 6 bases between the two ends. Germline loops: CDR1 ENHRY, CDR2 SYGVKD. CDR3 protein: CAISDIDSNQPQHF. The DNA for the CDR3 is TGTGCCATCAGTGATATAGATAGCAATCAGCCCCAGCATTTT.

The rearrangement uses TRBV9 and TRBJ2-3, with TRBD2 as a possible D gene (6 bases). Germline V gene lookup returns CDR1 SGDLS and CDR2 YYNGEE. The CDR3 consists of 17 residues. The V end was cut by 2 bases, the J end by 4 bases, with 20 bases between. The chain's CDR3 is CASSVTPVRESPDTQYF. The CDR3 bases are TGTGCCAGCAGCGTCACCCCGGTGCGGGAATCCCCAGATACGCAGTATTTT.